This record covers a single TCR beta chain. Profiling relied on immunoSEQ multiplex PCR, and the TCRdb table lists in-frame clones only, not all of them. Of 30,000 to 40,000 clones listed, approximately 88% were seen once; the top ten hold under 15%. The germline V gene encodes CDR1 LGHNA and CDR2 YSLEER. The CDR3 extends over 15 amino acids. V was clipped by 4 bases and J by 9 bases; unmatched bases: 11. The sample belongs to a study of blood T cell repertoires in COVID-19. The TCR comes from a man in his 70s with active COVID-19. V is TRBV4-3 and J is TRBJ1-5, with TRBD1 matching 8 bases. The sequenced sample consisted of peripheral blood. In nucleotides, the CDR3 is TGCGCCAGCAGCCGAGATACAGGGGGGAATTGGCCCCAGCATTTT. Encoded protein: CASSRDTGGNWPQHF.